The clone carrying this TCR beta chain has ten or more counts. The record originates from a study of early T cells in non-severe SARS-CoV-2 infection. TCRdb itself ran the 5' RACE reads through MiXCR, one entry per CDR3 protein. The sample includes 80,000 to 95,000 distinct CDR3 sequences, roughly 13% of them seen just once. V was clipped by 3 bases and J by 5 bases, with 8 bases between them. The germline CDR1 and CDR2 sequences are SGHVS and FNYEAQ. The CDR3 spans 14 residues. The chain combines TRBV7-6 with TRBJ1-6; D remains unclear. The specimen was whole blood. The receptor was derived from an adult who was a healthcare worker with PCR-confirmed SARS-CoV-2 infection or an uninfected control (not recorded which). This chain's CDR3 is CASSLASDNSPLHF. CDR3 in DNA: TGTGCCAGCAGCTTGGCCAGCGATAATTCACCCCTCCACTTT. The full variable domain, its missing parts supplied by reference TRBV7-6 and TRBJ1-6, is GAGVSQSPRYKVTKRGQDVALRCDPISGHVSLYWYRQALGQGPEFLTYFNYEAQQDKSGLPNDRFSAERPEGSISTLTIQRTEQRDSAMYRCASSLASDNSPLHFGNGTRLTVT.